These 11 T cell receptor beta chains were all obtained from the same sample, sequenced in a study of T cell repertoires in cytomegalovirus infection. For these receptors, no antigen is known. TCRdb re-called the reads with MiXCR, one entry per CDR3 protein. The sample gives about 130,000 distinct CDR3 sequences, 20% to 30% of which show up once; 34% is in the top ten. Sequencing used PBMCs, sequenced either directly or after in vitro stimulation (not recorded which). The receptors here all came from a human donor in good health (CMV status not recorded). Some clones in this sample may be carry-over from other donors' samples.

The chain joins TRBV6-2 or TRBV6-3 to TRBJ2-1; D is uncertain. Germline lookup yields CDR1 MNHEY and CDR2 SVGEGT. The CDR3 runs 12 residues. Trimming removed 8 bases at V and 5 bases at J, with 10 bases between. The CDR3 is CASGLTDNEQFF. The CDR3 DNA follows: TGTGCCAGCGGCCTGACTGACAATGAGCAGTTCTTC.

This clonotype was observed many times. The chain couples TRBV6-2 or TRBV6-3 to TRBJ1-2; D gene ambiguous. V lost 10 bases and J lost 2, with 17 bases in between. CDR1 is MNHEY and CDR2 is SVGEGT in the germline V gene. CDR3 length: 14 residues. CDR3 nucleotides: TGTGCCACCAAAACTGGAGCCGCAAACTATGGCTACACCTTC. It is translated as CATKTGAANYGYTF.

This clonotype was seen more than once but under ten times. The V and J genes are TRBV12-3 or TRBV12-4 and TRBJ1-4; 9 bases match TRBD1. CDR3 length: 15 residues. After removal of 3 bases from V and 8 bases from J, the junction contained 7 bases not matched to a gene. The CDR3 reads CASSFLGQGREKLFF. The CDR3 nucleotides read TGTGCCAGCAGTTTTTTGGGACAGGGACGCGAAAAACTGTTTTTT.

The gene calls are TRBV20-1 and TRBJ1-3, with D maybe TRBD1 (5 bases). Trimming stripped 6 bases from V and 0 bases from J, with 15 bases between. Germline CDR1 DFQATT, CDR2 SNEGSKA (reference sequence). This CDR3 region has 15 residues. CDR3 residues: CSASTGTNSGNTIYF. DNA for the CDR3: TGCAGTGCAAGTACCGGGACCAACTCTGGAAACACCATATATTTT.

The chain joins TRBV7-6 to TRBJ1-5; D is possibly TRBD1 (6 bases). This CDR3 comprises 15 residues. The germline V gene has CDR1 SGHVS and CDR2 FNYEAQ. V lost 5 bases, J lost 3 bases, and 14 bases lay in between. CDR3 amino acids: CASSQGQGINQPQHF. The CDR3 region has the DNA TGTGCCAGCAGCCAGGGGCAGGGGATCAATCAGCCCCAGCATTTT.

This chain joins TRBV4-1 and TRBJ1-1, with D tentatively TRBD1 (6 bases). V lost 4 bases, J lost 1 base, and 13 bases lay in between. The CDR3 has 15 residues. The germline V gene has CDR1 MGHRA and CDR2 YSYEKL. CDR3 in amino acids: CASSRTMGQNTEAFF. Written as DNA, the CDR3 is TGCGCCAGCAGCCGCACGATGGGACAGAACACTGAAGCTTTCTTT.

The chain couples TRBV5-1 to TRBJ2-5; 9 bases fit TRBD1. The CDR3 extends over 14 amino acids. J was trimmed by 2 bases and V by 3 bases; bases with no gene match: 2. The germline gives CDR1 SGHRS, CDR2 YFSETQ. CDR3 residues: CASSSTGGQETQYF. DNA for the CDR3: TGCGCCAGCAGCTCGACAGGGGGGCAAGAGACCCAGTACTTC.

J is TRBJ2-7 and V is TRBV5-4; 7 bases are shared with TRBD2. The germline V gene encodes CDR1 SGHNT and CDR2 YYREEE (reference sequence). The CDR3 has 17 residues. Germline trimming cut 0 bases from V and 5 bases from J; bases unmatched to any gene: 14. For the CDR3, the DNA is TGTGCCAGCAGCTTGGGGGGGGGAGGGCCGGGTTATGACGAGCAGTACTTC. Amino acids: CASSLGGGGPGYDEQYF.

The table lists this clonotype with many counts. An end of the junction does not agree with germline; a read error may underlie this. The chain employs TRBV7-6 and TRBJ1-5, with D tentatively TRBD1 (5 bases). The CDR3 extends over 13 amino acids. Germline V gives CDR1 SGHVS, CDR2 FNYEAQ. The CDR3 region is CASSLAQGEFQHF. CDR3 DNA sequence: TGTGCTAGCAGCTTAGCGCAAGGGGAGTTCCAGCATTTT.

This sequence joins TRBV27 and TRBJ2-1, with TRBD1 matching over 8 bases. The CDR3 loop spans 15 amino acids. The trim removed 7 bases at V and 0 bases at J, leaving 5 bases unmatched. CDR1 is MNHEY, CDR2 SMNVEV, per germline (reference sequence). DNA of the CDR3: TGTGCCAGCACCACCACAGGGGGCTCCTACAATGAGCAGTTCTTC. It codes for CASTTTGGSYNEQFF.

CDR3 protein: CASSRGYGYTF. The CDR3 DNA is TGTGCCAGCAGCCGGGGGTATGGCTACACCTTC. This rearrangement joins TRBV9 to TRBJ1-2, with a tentative D call TRBD1 (5 bases). Germline-derived CDR1 and CDR2 are SGDLS and YYNGEE. This CDR3 contains 11 residues. Deletions cut 4 bases from V and 5 bases from J, with 6 bases between.